This T cell receptor (beta chain) is drawn from a study of blood T cell repertoires in COVID-19. Repertoires were generated with immunoSEQ multiplex PCR, while TCRdb's copy carries only in-frame clones and drops some. The sample gives about 360,000 clones, about 87% of which show up once; about 2.1% is in the top ten. CDR1 and CDR2 from the germline V gene are MNHEY and SMNVEV (reference sequence). V shed 7 bases and J 3 bases; nucleotides not matched to a gene: 12. The CDR3 length is 15 residues. Sample: PBMCs or T cells enriched from blood (not recorded which). This sequence originates from a man aged 35-49 years in a cohort exposed to, infected with or recovered from COVID-19 (not recorded which). The chain carries TRBV27 and TRBJ2-7; 7 nucleotides match TRBD1. This CDR3 reads CASNTYSSGGYEQYF. The CDR3 DNA follows: TGTGCCAGCAATACTTATAGCTCAGGGGGCTACGAGCAGTACTTC.